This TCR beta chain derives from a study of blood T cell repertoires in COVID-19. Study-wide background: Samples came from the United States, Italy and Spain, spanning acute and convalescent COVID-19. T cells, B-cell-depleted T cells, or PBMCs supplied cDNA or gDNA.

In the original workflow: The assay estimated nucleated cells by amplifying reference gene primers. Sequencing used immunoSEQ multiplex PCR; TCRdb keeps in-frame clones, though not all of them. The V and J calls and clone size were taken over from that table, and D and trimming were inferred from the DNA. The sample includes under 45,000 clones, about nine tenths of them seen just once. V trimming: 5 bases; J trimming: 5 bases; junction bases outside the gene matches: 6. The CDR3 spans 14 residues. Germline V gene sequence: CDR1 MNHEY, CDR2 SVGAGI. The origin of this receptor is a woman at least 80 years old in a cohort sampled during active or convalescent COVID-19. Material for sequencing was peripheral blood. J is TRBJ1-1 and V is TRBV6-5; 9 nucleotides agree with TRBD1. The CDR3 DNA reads TGTGCCAGCAGTCCTGACAGGGGGAGGACTGAAGCTTTCTTT. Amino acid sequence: CASSPDRGRTEAFF.